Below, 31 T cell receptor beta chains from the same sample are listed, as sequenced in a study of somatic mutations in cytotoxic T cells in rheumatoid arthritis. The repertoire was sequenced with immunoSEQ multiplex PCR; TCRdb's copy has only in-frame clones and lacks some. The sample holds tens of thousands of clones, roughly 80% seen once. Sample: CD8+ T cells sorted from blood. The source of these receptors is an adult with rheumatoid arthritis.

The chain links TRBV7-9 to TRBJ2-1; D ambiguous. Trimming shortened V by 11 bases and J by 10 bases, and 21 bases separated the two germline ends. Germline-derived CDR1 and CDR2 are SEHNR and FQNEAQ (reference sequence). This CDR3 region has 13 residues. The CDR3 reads CAAEPPGPGEQFF. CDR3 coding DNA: TGTGCCGCCGAACCCCCAGGTCCCGGGGAGCAGTTCTTC.

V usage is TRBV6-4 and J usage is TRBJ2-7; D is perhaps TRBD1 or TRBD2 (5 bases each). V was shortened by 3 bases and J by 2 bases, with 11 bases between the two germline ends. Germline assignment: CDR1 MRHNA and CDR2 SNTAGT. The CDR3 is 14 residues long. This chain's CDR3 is CASSDGGGAYEQYF. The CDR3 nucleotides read TGTGCCAGCAGTGATGGGGGTGGGGCCTACGAGCAGTACTTC.

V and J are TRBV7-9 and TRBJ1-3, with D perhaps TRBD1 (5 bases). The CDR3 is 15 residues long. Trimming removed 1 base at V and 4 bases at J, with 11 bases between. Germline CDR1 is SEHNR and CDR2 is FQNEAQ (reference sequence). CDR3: CASSLDSGFGNTIYF. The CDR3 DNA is TGTGCCAGCAGCTTAGATTCAGGGTTCGGAAACACCATATATTTT.

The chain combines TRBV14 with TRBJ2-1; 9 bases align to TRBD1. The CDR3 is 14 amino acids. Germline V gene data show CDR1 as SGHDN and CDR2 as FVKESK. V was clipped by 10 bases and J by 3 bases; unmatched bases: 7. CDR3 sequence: CATSGQGYYNEQFF. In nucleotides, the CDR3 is TGTGCCACCTCAGGACAGGGGTACTACAATGAGCAGTTCTTC.

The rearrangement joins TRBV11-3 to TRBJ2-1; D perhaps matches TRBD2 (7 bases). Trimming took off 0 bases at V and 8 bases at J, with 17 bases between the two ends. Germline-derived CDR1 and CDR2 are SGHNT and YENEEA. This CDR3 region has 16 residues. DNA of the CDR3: TGTGCCAGCAGCTTAGATACGGGGGGCCAACCAGATGAGCAGTTCTTC. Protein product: CASSLDTGGQPDEQFF.

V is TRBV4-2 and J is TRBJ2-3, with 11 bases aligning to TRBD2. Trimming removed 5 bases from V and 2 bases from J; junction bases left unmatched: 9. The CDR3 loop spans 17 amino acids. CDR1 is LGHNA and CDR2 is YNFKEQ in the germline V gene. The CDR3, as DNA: TGTGCCAGCAGCAGACTGACTAGCGGGGCATACACAGATACGCAGTATTTT. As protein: CASSRLTSGAYTDTQYF.

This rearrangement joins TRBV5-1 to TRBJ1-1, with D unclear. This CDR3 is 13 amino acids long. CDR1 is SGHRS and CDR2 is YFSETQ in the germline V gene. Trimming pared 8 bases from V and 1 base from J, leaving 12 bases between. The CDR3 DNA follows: TGCGCCAGTGCCGGTGAGGCGAACACTGAAGCTTTCTTT. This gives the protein CASAGEANTEAFF. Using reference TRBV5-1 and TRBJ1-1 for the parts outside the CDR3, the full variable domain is KAGVTQTPRYLIKTRGQQVTLSCSPISGHRSVSWYQQTPGQGLQFLFEYFSETQRNKGNFPGRFSGRQFSNSRSEMNVSTLELGDSALYLCASAGEANTEAFFGQGTRLTVV.

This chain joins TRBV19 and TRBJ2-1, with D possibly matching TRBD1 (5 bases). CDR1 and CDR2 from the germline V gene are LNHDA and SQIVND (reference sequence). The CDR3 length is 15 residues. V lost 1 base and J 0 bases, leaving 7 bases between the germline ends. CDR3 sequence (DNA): TGTGCCAGTAGTATAGGTCAGGGCTCCTACAATGAGCAGTTCTTC. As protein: CASSIGQGSYNEQFF.

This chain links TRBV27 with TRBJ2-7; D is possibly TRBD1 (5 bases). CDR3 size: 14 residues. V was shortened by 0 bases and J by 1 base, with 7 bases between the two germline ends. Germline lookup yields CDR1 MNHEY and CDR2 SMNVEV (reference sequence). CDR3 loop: CASSLSAGSYEQYF. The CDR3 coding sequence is TGTGCCAGCAGTTTATCCGCAGGGTCCTACGAGCAGTACTTC.

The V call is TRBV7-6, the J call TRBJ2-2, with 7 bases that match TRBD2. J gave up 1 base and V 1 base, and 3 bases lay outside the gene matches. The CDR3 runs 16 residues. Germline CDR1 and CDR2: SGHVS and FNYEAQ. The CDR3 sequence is CASSLEAGMNTGELFF. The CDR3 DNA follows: TGTGCCAGCAGCTTAGAAGCGGGGATGAACACCGGGGAGCTGTTTTTT.

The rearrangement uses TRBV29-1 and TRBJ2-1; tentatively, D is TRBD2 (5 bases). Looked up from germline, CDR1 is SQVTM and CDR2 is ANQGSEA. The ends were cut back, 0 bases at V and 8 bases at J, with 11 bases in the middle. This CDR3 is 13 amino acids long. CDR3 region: CSVEEEVRDEQFF. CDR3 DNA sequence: TGCAGCGTTGAAGAGGAAGTGCGGGATGAGCAGTTCTTC.

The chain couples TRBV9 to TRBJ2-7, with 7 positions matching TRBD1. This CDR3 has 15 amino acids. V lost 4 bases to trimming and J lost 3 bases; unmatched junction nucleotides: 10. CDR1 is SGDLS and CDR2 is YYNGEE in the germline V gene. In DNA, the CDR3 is TGTGCCAGCAGCCCGACCGGGACAGAGAGCTACGAGCAGTACTTC. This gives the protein CASSPTGTESYEQYF.

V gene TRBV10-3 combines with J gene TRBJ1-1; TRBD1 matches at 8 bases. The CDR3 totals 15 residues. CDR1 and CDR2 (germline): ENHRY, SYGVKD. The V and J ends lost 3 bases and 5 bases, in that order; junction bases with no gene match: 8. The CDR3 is CAISDPDRVGTEAFF. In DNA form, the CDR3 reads TGTGCCATCAGTGACCCGGACAGGGTGGGGACTGAAGCTTTCTTT.

Here the CDR3 reads CASIPSTNYGYTF. As DNA, the CDR3 is TGTGCCAGCATCCCGAGCACTAACTATGGCTACACCTTC. This chain joins TRBV7-2 and TRBJ1-2; D gene ambiguous. V was cut by 7 bases and J by 0 bases, with 9 bases left in between. The germline CDR1 and CDR2 sequences are SGHTA and FQGNSA. The CDR3 is 13 residues long. The complete variable domain, with remaining parts taken from reference TRBV7-2 and TRBJ1-2, reads GAGVSQSPSNKVTEKGKDVELRCDPISGHTALYWYRQSLGQGLEFLIYFQGNSAPDKSGLPSDRFSAERTGGSVSTLTIQRTQQEDSAVYLCASIPSTNYGYTFGSGTRLTVV.

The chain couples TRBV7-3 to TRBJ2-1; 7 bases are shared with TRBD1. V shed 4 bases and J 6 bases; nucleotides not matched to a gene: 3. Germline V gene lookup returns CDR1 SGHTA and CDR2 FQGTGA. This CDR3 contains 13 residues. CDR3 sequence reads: CASSWDSINEQFF. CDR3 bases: TGTGCCAGCAGCTGGGACAGCATCAATGAGCAGTTCTTC.

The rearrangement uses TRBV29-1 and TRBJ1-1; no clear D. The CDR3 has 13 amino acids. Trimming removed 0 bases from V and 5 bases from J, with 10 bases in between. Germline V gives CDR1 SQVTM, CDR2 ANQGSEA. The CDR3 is CSVEDGEGTEAFF. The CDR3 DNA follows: TGCAGCGTTGAAGATGGGGAAGGGACTGAAGCTTTCTTT.

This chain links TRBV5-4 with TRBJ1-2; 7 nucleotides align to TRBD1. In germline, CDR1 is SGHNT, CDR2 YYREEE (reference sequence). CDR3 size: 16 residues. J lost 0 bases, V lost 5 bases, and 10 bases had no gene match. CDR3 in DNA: TGTGCCAGCAGTATAATCGACAGGGCCCCTAACTATGGCTACACCTTC. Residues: CASSIIDRAPNYGYTF.

For the CDR3, the DNA is TGTGCCAGCAGCTTGGATATAACGGGGAACACTGAAGCTTTCTTT. As protein: CASSLDITGNTEAFF. This chain joins TRBV5-4 and TRBJ1-1, with no clear D. V was trimmed by 0 bases and J by 1 base, leaving 10 bases between them. Per germline, CDR1 SGHNT and CDR2 YYREEE (reference sequence). This CDR3 contains 15 residues.

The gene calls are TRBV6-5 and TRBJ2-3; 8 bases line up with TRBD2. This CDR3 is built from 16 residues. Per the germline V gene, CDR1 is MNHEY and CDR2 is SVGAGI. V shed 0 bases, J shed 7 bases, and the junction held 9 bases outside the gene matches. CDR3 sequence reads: CASSYSIITSGNTQYF. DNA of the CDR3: TGTGCCAGCAGTTACTCGATCATTACTAGCGGTAATACGCAGTATTTT.

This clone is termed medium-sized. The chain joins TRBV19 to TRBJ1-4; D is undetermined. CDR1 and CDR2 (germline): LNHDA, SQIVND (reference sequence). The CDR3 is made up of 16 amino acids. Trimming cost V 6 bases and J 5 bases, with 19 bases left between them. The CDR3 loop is CASRQSVGRRNEKLFF. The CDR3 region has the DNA TGTGCCAGTAGACAATCCGTGGGCAGGAGGAATGAAAAACTGTTTTTT.

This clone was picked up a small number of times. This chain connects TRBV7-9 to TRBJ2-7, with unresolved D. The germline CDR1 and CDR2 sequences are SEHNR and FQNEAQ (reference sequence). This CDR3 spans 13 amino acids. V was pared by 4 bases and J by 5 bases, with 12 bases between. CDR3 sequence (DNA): TGTGCCAGCAGCTACCCCTGGGTCGACGAGCAGTACTTC. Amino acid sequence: CASSYPWVDEQYF.

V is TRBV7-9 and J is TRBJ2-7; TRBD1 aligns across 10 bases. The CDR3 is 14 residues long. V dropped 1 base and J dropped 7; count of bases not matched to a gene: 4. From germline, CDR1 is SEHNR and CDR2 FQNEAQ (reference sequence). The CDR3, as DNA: TGTGCCAGCAGCTTAGTCGGGACAGGGGAAGAGCAGTACTTC. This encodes CASSLVGTGEEQYF.

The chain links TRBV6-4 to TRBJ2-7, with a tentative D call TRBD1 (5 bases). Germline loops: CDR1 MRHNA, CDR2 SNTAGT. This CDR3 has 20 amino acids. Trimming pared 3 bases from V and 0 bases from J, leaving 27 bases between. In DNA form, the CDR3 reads TGTGCCAGCAGTGATTCCCCTCGTAGGGGTTGGCGGTACTACTCCTACGAGCAGTACTTC. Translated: CASSDSPRRGWRYYSYEQYF.

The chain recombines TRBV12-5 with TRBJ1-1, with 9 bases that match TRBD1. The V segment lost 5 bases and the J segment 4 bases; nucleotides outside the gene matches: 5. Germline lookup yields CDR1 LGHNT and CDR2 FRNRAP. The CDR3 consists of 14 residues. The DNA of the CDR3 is TGTGCTAGTGGTCTCGGACAGGGGCTCACTGAAGCTTTCTTT. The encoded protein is CASGLGQGLTEAFF.

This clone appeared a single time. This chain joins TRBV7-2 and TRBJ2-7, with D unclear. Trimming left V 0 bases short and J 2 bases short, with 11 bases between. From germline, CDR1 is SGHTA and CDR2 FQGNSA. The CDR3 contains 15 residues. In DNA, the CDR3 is TGTGCCAGCAGCTTAGCCCTTGGCGTAACCTACGAGCAGTACTTC. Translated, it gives CASSLALGVTYEQYF. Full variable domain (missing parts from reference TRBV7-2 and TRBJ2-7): GAGVSQSPSNKVTEKGKDVELRCDPISGHTALYWYRQSLGQGLEFLIYFQGNSAPDKSGLPSDRFSAERTGGSVSTLTIQRTQQEDSAVYLCASSLALGVTYEQYFGPGTRLTVT.

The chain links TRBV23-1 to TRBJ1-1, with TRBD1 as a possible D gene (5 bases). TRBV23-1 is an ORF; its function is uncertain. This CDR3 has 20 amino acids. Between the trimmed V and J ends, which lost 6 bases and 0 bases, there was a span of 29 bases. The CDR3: CASSLYWAFRFGTLNTEAFF. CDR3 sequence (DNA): TGCGCCAGCAGCCTTTACTGGGCATTTCGATTCGGGACTCTGAACACTGAAGCTTTCTTT.

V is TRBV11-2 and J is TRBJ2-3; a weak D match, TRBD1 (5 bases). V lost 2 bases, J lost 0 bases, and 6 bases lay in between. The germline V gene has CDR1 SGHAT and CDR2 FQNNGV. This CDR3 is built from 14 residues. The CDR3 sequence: CASSLQGSTDTQYF. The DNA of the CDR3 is TGTGCCAGCAGCTTACAGGGTAGCACAGATACGCAGTATTTT.

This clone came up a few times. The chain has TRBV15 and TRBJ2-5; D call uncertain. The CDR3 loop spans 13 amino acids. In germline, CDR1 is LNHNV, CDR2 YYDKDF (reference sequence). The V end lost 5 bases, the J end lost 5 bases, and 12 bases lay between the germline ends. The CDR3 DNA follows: TGTGCCACCAGCGAAGACTGTAGGGAGACCCAGTACTTC. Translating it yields CATSEDCRETQYF.

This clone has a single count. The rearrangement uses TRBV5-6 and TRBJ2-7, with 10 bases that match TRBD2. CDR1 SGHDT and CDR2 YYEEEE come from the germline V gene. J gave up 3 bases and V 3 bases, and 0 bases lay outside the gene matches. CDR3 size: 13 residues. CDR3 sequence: CASSWTSGYEQYF. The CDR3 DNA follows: TGTGCCAGCAGCTGGACTAGCGGCTACGAGCAGTACTTC.

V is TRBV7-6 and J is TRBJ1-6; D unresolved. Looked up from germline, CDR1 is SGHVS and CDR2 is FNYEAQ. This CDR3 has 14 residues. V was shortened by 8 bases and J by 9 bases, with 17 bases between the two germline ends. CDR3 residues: CASPWGGKFSPLHF. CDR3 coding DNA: TGTGCCAGCCCCTGGGGTGGGAAGTTTTCACCCCTCCACTTT.

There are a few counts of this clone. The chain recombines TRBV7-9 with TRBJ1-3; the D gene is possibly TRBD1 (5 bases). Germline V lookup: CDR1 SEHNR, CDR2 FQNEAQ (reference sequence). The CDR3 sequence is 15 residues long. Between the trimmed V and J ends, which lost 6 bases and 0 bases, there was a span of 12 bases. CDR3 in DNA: TGTGCCAGCAGAGGGGACGGTACCTCTGGAAACACCATATATTTT. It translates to CASRGDGTSGNTIYF.